This T cell receptor (beta chain) originates from a study of T cell responses to AZD1222 COVID-19 vaccine. The V and J ends lost 0 bases and 4 bases, in that order; junction bases with no gene match: 2. Looked up from germline, CDR1 is SEHNR and CDR2 is FQNEAQ (reference sequence). This CDR3 contains 14 residues. Assay: immunoSEQ multiplex PCR; the TCRdb copy retains only in-frame clones and omits some. This sample has more than 250,000 clones, with over 85% found just once. General study points: Reportedly, nearly half of unique spike TCRs recognized epitopes outside B.1.351/B.1.1.7 mutations. Spike as a whole was targeted by vaccine-associated CD4 TCRs, dominant at 160-218 and 743-854.

Comment on this clone: What it binds is unknown.

V gene TRBV7-9 combines with J gene TRBJ1-2; 7 nucleotides agree with TRBD1. The receptor's source is an adult in good health. The source material was peripheral blood, sampled on day 0 of AZD1222 vaccination. CDR3 sequence (DNA): TGTGCCAGCAGCTTAGCAGACAGGGTCTATGGCTACACCTTC. This translates into CASSLADRVYGYTF.